Presented here are 20 T cell receptor beta chains from one specimen sequenced in a study of T cell repertoires in cytomegalovirus infection. Via MiXCR, TCRdb re-called the reads, giving one row per CDR3 protein. The table shows 100,000 to 150,000 distinct CDR3 sequences, with roughly 32% occurring only once. Antigens of these TCRs are unknown. The sample was CD8+ T cells from cultured PBMCs, taken from culture after CMV antigen stimulation. These TCRs come from a human donor in good health (CMV status not recorded). Some clones in this sample may be carry-over from other donors' samples.

This clonotype was counted a few times. This sequence joins TRBV7-8 and TRBJ1-1; D unclear. Germline-derived CDR1 and CDR2 are SGHVS and FQNEAQ. Trimming shortened V by 5 bases and J by 1 base, and 14 bases separated the two germline ends. The CDR3 contains 15 residues. The chain's CDR3 is CASSLFRPSNTEAFF. CDR3 sequence (DNA): TGTGCCAGCAGCCTATTTCGCCCATCGAACACTGAAGCTTTCTTT.

V is TRBV28 and J is TRBJ1-4, with a weak D call TRBD1 (5 bases). The germline V gene has CDR1 MDHEN and CDR2 SYDVKM. Trimming left V 2 bases short and J 5 bases short, with 18 bases between. This CDR3 is 17 amino acids long. The CDR3 sequence: CASSLVGPGRPNEKLFF. The CDR3 DNA reads TGTGCCAGCAGTTTAGTTGGCCCGGGACGGCCGAATGAAAAACTGTTTTTT.

This clonotype came up a few times. This chain uses TRBV5-8 with TRBJ1-3; D call uncertain. V shed 0 bases and J shed 1 base, with 8 bases lying between them. Germline CDR1 reads SGHTS; CDR2 reads YDEGEE. This CDR3 comprises 15 residues. CDR3 protein: CASSLEGWSGNTIYF. CDR3 sequence (DNA): TGTGCCAGCAGCTTGGAAGGGTGGTCTGGAAACACCATATATTTT.

The chain uses TRBV27 and TRBJ2-1, with D tentatively TRBD2 (6 bases). The CDR3 has 14 residues. Germline V gene sequence: CDR1 MNHEY, CDR2 SMNVEV (reference sequence). V shed 3 bases and J shed 8 bases, with 14 bases lying between them. This CDR3 reads CASSLAGWVDEQFF. CDR3 bases: TGTGCCAGCAGTTTGGCGGGGTGGGTTGATGAGCAGTTCTTC.

The V call is TRBV2, the J call TRBJ1-1; 8 positions agree with TRBD1. Losses at the gene ends were 4 bases for V and 7 bases for J; bases not matched to a gene: 5. The CDR3 has 13 amino acids. CDR1 and CDR2 (germline): SNHLY, FYNNEI. For the CDR3, the DNA is TGTGCCAGCAGTGCCTCAGGGGGCCGTGAAGCTTTCTTT. It is translated as CASSASGGREAFF.

The chain joins TRBV7-2 to TRBJ1-1, with D unclear. Germline V gene lookup returns CDR1 SGHTA and CDR2 FQGNSA. Between the trimmed V and J ends, which lost 6 bases and 0 bases, there was a span of 14 bases. The CDR3 is made up of 15 amino acids. CDR3 loop: CASRLVAVVNTEAFF. The CDR3 nucleotides are TGTGCCAGCAGACTAGTGGCGGTAGTGAACACTGAAGCTTTCTTT.

In this sample, this clonotype turned up many times. The rearrangement joins TRBV7-2 to TRBJ1-2, with D unresolved. The V and J ends lost 1 base and 4 bases respectively, with 7 bases between them. The CDR3 extends over 13 amino acids. CDR1 and CDR2 from the germline V gene are SGHTA and FQGNSA. Here the CDR3 reads CASSLGGVYGYTF. CDR3 DNA: TGTGCCAGCAGCTTAGGCGGAGTCTATGGCTACACCTTC.

This clonotype appeared a few times. V is TRBV9 and J is TRBJ2-1, with 10 bases identical to TRBD2. CDR1 is SGDLS and CDR2 is YYNGEE in the germline V gene. This CDR3 is built from 17 residues. The V gene end was trimmed by 1 base and the J gene end by 3 bases; junction bases not matched to a gene: 7. CDR3 protein: CASSVSSGGAVYNEQFF. CDR3 coding DNA: TGTGCCAGCAGCGTATCGAGCGGGGGGGCCGTCTACAATGAGCAGTTCTTC.

The CDR3, as DNA: TGTGCCAGCAGCTCCCGGGACAGGCCCCAAGAGACCCAGTACTTC. Its translation: CASSSRDRPQETQYF. The chain couples TRBV5-6 to TRBJ2-5; 8 bases agree with TRBD1. The CDR3 runs 15 residues. Germline trimming cut 3 bases from V and 1 base from J; bases unmatched to any gene: 5. CDR1 and CDR2 (germline): SGHDT, YYEEEE.

The chain couples TRBV4-1 to TRBJ2-1, with 8 positions matching TRBD2. The V segment lost 2 bases and the J segment 6 bases; nucleotides outside the gene matches: 9. The CDR3 runs to 16 residues. In germline, CDR1 is MGHRA, CDR2 YSYEKL. DNA for the CDR3: TGCGCCAGCAGCCAATATGGCAGCGGGGGAGGCAATGAGCAGTTCTTC. Translated, it gives CASSQYGSGGGNEQFF.

The chain is built from TRBV6-2 or TRBV6-3 and TRBJ2-3; tentatively, D is TRBD1 or TRBD2 (6 bases each). Germline loops: CDR1 MNHEY, CDR2 SVGEGT. This CDR3 has 15 amino acids. V lost 7 bases and J 4 bases, leaving 18 bases between the germline ends. CDR3 in amino acids: CASTYLRGAADTQYF. CDR3 sequence (DNA): TGTGCCAGCACCTACCTAAGGGGGGCTGCAGATACGCAGTATTTT.

V and J are TRBV6-6 and TRBJ2-3; perhaps TRBD1 as D (6 bases). V dropped 0 bases and J dropped 3 bases, with 16 bases sitting between them. Germline loops: CDR1 MNHNY, CDR2 SVGAGI (reference sequence). The CDR3 has 17 amino acids. The CDR3 DNA sequence: TGTGCCAGCAGTTACTCGCTAACAGGGTTGTGGACAGATACGCAGTATTTT. Its protein product is CASSYSLTGLWTDTQYF.

The V and J genes are TRBV7-6 and TRBJ2-2, with D maybe TRBD2 (6 bases). The CDR3 contains 16 residues. V gave up 1 base and J gave up 0 bases, with 9 bases separating them. The germline V gene encodes CDR1 SGHVS and CDR2 FNYEAQ. CDR3 nucleotide sequence: TGTGCCAGCAGCTTAGTCGGGGGAACGAACACCGGGGAGCTGTTTTTT. It codes for CASSLVGGTNTGELFF.

This chain joins TRBV9 and TRBJ1-1; D is possibly TRBD1 (6 bases). Deletions cut 4 bases from V and 3 bases from J, with 13 bases between. This CDR3 is built from 14 residues. Germline V gives CDR1 SGDLS, CDR2 YYNGEE. CDR3 protein: CASSLGGSYTEAFF. For the CDR3, the DNA is TGTGCCAGCAGCCTAGGGGGGAGTTACACTGAAGCTTTCTTT.

V and J are TRBV7-8 and TRBJ2-1, with TRBD1 as a possible D gene (6 bases). Trimming left V 2 bases short and J 3 bases short, with 8 bases between. Germline V CDR1 and CDR2: SGHVS, FQNEAQ. The CDR3 contains 14 residues. The CDR3 nucleotides are TGTGCCAGCAGCTTAACCAGGGGCTACAATGAGCAGTTCTTC. It encodes CASSLTRGYNEQFF. Based on the CDR3 plus reference TRBV7-8 and TRBJ2-1, the full variable domain is GAGVSQSPRYKVAKRGQDVALRCDPISGHVSLFWYQQALGQGPEFLTYFQNEAQLDKSGLPSDRFFAERPEGSVSTLKIQRTQQEDSAVYLCASSLTRGYNEQFFGPGTRLTVL.

This clonotype showed up just a few times. The chain carries TRBV4-1 and TRBJ1-5, with D possibly being TRBD1 (5 bases). Germline V gene sequence: CDR1 MGHRA, CDR2 YSYEKL. The CDR3 loop spans 14 amino acids. V lost 4 bases and J lost 3, with 10 bases in between. CDR3 loop: CASSPVGDNQPQHF. The CDR3 DNA reads TGCGCCAGCAGCCCGGTAGGGGACAATCAGCCCCAGCATTTT.

This clonotype has only a few counts. The chain combines TRBV7-9 with TRBJ1-2; D unclear. Germline CDR1 is SEHNR and CDR2 is FQNEAQ (reference sequence). The CDR3 length is 16 residues. Trimming took 5 bases from V and 8 from J, leaving 24 bases between them. In nucleotides, the CDR3 is TGTGCCAGCAGCCTTAAAATAGAAATAATGTTGGAGGGCTACACCTTC. Amino acids: CASSLKIEIMLEGYTF.

The V and J genes are TRBV2 and TRBJ1-5; D perhaps matches TRBD1 (5 bases). This CDR3 has 14 amino acids. CDR1 SNHLY and CDR2 FYNNEI come from the germline V gene. The V gene lost 9 bases and the J gene lost 3 bases, with 15 bases spanning the gap. The CDR3 sequence is CASATGTYNQPQHF. The DNA of the CDR3 is TGTGCCAGTGCAACCGGGACCTACAATCAGCCCCAGCATTTT.

In this sample, this clonotype turned up many times. The chain carries TRBV6-1 and TRBJ1-5; D gene ambiguous. The CDR3 totals 14 residues. V was clipped by 5 bases and J by 4 bases, with 12 bases between them. Germline V gene sequence: CDR1 MNHNS, CDR2 SASEGT. The CDR3 loop is CASSQGSLNQPQHF. The CDR3 DNA is TGTGCCAGCAGTCAAGGGTCCCTTAATCAGCCCCAGCATTTT.

The chain employs TRBV5-6 and TRBJ2-1; 9 nucleotides match TRBD2. This CDR3 contains 16 residues. After removal of 5 bases from V and 5 bases from J, the junction contained 11 bases not matched to a gene. Germline CDR1 reads SGHDT; CDR2 reads YYEEEE. The CDR3 DNA follows: TGTGCCAGCAGTTATCCGTCGGGACTAGCTAACAATGAGCAGTTCTTC. Its translation: CASSYPSGLANNEQFF.